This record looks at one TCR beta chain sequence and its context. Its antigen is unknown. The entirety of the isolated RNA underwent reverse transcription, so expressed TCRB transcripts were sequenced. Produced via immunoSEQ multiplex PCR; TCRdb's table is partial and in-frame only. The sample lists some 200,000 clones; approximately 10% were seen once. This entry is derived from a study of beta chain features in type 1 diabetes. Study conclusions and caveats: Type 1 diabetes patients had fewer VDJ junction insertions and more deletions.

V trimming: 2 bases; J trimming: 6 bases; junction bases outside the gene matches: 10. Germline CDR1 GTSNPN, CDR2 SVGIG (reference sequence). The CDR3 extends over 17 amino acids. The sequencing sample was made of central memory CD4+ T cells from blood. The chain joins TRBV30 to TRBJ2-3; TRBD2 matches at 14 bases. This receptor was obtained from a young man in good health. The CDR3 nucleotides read TGTGCCTGGAGTCCCGGGACTAGCGGGAGAGGGGCGGATACGCAGTATTTT. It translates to CAWSPGTSGRGADTQYF.